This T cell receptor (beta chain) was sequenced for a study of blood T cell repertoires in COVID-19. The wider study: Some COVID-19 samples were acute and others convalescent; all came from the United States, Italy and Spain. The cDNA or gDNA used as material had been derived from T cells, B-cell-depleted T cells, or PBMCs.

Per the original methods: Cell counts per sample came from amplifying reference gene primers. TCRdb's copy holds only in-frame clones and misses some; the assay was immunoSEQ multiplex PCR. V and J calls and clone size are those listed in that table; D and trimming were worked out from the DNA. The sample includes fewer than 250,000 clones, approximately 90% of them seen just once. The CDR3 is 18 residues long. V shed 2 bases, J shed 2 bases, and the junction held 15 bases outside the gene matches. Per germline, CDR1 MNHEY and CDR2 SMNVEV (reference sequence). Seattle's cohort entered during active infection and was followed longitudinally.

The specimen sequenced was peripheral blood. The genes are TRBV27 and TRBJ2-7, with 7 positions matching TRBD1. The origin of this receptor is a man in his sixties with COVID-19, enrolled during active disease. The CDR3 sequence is CASSLRPDRAVGTYEQYF. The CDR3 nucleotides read TGTGCCAGCAGTTTAAGACCCGACAGGGCAGTAGGGACCTACGAGCAGTACTTC.